Listed below are T cell receptor beta chains from one sample, sequenced in a study of CD8 T cells in Susac syndrome. TCRdb reprocessed the immunoSEQ multiplex PCR reads via MiXCR and lists one record per CDR3 protein. The sample contains about 290,000 distinct CDR3 sequences, 85% of which appear only once. The sample consisted of CD8+ T cells from PBMCs. These receptors originate from a human donor with multiple sclerosis. The CDR3 runs from the conserved cysteine through the conserved F or W. D genes are given only for firm matches. The listing skips clone size in some rows; elsewhere it reads once, few, many or a size class.

D gene	V gene	clone size	J gene	CDR3 protein	CDR3 DNA
NA	TRBV7-9	NA	TRBJ2-3	CASTQPAGRSDTQYF	TGTGCCAGCACCCAGCCCGCGGGGAGGTCAGATACGCAGTATTTT
NA	TRBV30	NA	TRBJ1-1	CAWSPANTEAFF	TGTGCCTGGAGTCCTGCGAACACTGAAGCTTTCTTT
NA	TRBV11-2	NA	TRBJ1-2	CASSTDRLINYGYTF	TGTGCCAGCAGCACGGACAGACTCATTAACTATGGCTACACCTTC
TRBD2	TRBV7-8	NA	TRBJ2-1	CASSLENLQREGIEQFF	TGTGCCAGCAGCTTAGAAAATCTCCAGCGGGAGGGCATAGAGCAGTTCTTC
TRBD1	TRBV28	once	TRBJ2-4	CASSYLRGQDIQYF	TGTGCCAGCAGTTACCTCAGGGGGCAAGACATTCAGTACTTC
TRBD2	TRBV13	NA	TRBJ2-7	CASSSFGAGYYEQYF	TGTGCCAGCAGCTCGTTTGGAGCGGGATACTACGAGCAGTACTTC
NA	TRBV20-1	once	TRBJ2-5	CSARPTGIGETQYF	TGCAGTGCTAGACCGACTGGAATAGGAGAGACCCAGTACTTC
NA	TRBV11-2	NA	TRBJ2-5	CASSLDPGRYQETQYF	TGTGCCAGCAGCTTAGATCCAGGCCGGTACCAAGAGACCCAGTACTTC
NA	TRBV29-1	NA	TRBJ2-7	CSVDGVSGYEQYF	TGCAGCGTTGATGGGGTATCAGGGTACGAGCAGTACTTC
TRBD1	TRBV29-1	NA	TRBJ1-2	CSVPGTELYGYTF	TGCAGCGTACCCGGGACAGAACTCTATGGCTACACCTTC
NA	TRBV4-1	NA	TRBJ2-1	CASSQEAPASVYNEQFF	TGCGCCAGCAGCCAAGAGGCTCCGGCTAGCGTTTACAATGAGCAGTTCTTC
NA	TRBV6-1	NA	TRBJ2-1	CASSAYPGDEQFF	TGTGCCAGCAGTGCGTACCCGGGCGATGAGCAGTTCTTC
TRBD2	TRBV7-6	NA	TRBJ2-4	CASSSETSGRRNIQYF	TGTGCCAGCAGCTCCGAAACTAGCGGGAGGAGGAACATTCAGTACTTC
NA	TRBV12-3/TRBV12-4	NA	TRBJ2-3	CASSPHFPPDTQYF	TGTGCCAGCAGTCCTCATTTCCCCCCAGATACGCAGTATTTT
NA	TRBV12-5	NA	TRBJ1-4	CASGLVPGRINEKLFF	TGTGCTAGTGGTTTGGTTCCGGGACGGATAAATGAAAAACTGTTTTTT
NA	TRBV5-6	NA	TRBJ2-1	CASIHGLSSYNEQFF	TGTGCCAGCATCCACGGGCTAAGCTCCTACAATGAGCAGTTCTTC
TRBD2	TRBV5-1	NA	TRBJ2-3	CASRLSGTSTDTQYF	TGCGCCAGCAGGCTCAGCGGGACCAGCACAGATACGCAGTATTTT
NA	TRBV27	NA	TRBJ2-7	CASSLTDGSYEQYF	TGTGCCAGCAGTTTGACCGACGGGTCCTACGAGCAGTACTTC